These 25 T cell receptor beta chains were sequenced from one sample in a study of human thymus T cells (dated by TCRdb to 2020 to 2021). Library method: the immunoSEQ multiplex PCR assay. Imported from immuneACCESS, the table was reduced by TCRdb to in-frame sequences with V and J called. These copies leave out some clones; in studies compared against another copy, an unresolved V gene accounts for under half, and the cause of the remainder is not known. The sample table holds tens of thousands of clones, of which approximately 95% were seen once. Under 0.2% of the sample comes from the top ten. Sequenced sample: blood. The receptors derive from a girl in the first two years of life with a congenital heart defect but otherwise immunologically healthy.

The gene calls are TRBV27 and TRBJ2-7, with D uncertain. The V end lost 5 bases, the J end lost 4 bases, and 6 bases lay between the germline ends. This CDR3 is built from 11 residues. Germline assignment: CDR1 MNHEY and CDR2 SMNVEV (reference sequence). CDR3 coding DNA: TGTGCCAGCAGTCACGGTTACGAGCAGTACTTC. Protein sequence: CASSHGYEQYF.

The table lists this clone with a count of one. The J gene is TRBJ2-2, the V gene TRBV25-1; TRBD1 matches at 9 bases. The CDR3 runs 13 residues. The V segment lost 8 bases and the J segment 4 bases; nucleotides outside the gene matches: 2. Germline CDR1 reads MGHDK; CDR2 reads SYGVNS. The CDR3 sequence: CASGTGITGELFF. In DNA, the CDR3 is TGTGCCAGCGGGACAGGGATCACCGGGGAGCTGTTTTTT.

CDR3 in DNA: TGCGCCAGCAGCCTGGGGACACCGTACCCGAACACTGAAGCTTTCTTT. Translated, it gives CASSLGTPYPNTEAFF. The V gene is TRBV5-1, the J gene TRBJ1-1; possible D gene TRBD1, 6 bases. CDR3 length equals 16 residues. The V end was cut by 4 bases, the J end by 1 base, with 17 bases between. CDR1 is SGHRS, CDR2 YFSETQ, per germline. The full variable domain, in which reference TRBV5-1 and TRBJ1-1 provide the parts outside the CDR3, is KAGVTQTPRYLIKTRGQQVTLSCSPISGHRSVSWYQQTPGQGLQFLFEYFSETQRNKGNFPGRFSGRQFSNSRSEMNVSTLELGDSALYLCASSLGTPYPNTEAFFGQGTRLTVV.

V gene TRBV6-5 combines with J gene TRBJ1-1, with D uncertain. Trimming cost V 7 bases and J 4 bases, with 7 bases left between them. Per germline, CDR1 MNHEY and CDR2 SVGAGI. The CDR3 runs 11 residues. The CDR3 sequence: CASTQGTEAFF. The CDR3 region has the DNA TGTGCCAGCACCCAAGGCACTGAAGCTTTCTTT.

The CDR3, as DNA: TGTGCCAGCAGTTTACGAGGGACTAGGGTCTACGAGCAGTACTTC. Translated: CASSLRGTRVYEQYF. The V call is TRBV27, the J call TRBJ2-7, with 8 bases lining up with TRBD2. Trimming took 2 bases from V and 3 from J; bases not matched to a gene: 6. This CDR3 contains 15 residues. The germline V gene encodes CDR1 MNHEY and CDR2 SMNVEV (reference sequence).

The genes are TRBV10-3 and TRBJ2-5; D unclear. V was pared by 0 bases and J by 5 bases, with 10 bases between. Germline V gives CDR1 ENHRY, CDR2 SYGVKD. The CDR3 sequence is 14 residues long. The CDR3 is CAISESTFGETQYF. The CDR3 DNA reads as TGTGCCATCAGTGAGTCGACATTCGGGGAGACCCAGTACTTC.

This rearrangement joins TRBV30 to TRBJ1-4; TRBD1 agrees at 10 bases. This CDR3 region has 13 residues. V lost 5 bases to trimming and J lost 10 bases; unmatched junction nucleotides: 7. Germline-derived CDR1 and CDR2 are GTSNPN and SVGIG (reference sequence). CDR3 in amino acids: CAWLDRGFGKLFF. Written as DNA, the CDR3 is TGTGCCTGGCTGGACAGGGGGTTTGGAAAACTGTTTTTT.

The chain uses TRBV5-4 and TRBJ2-7; 10 positions agree with TRBD1. This CDR3 spans 14 amino acids. Per the germline V gene, CDR1 is SGHNT and CDR2 is YYREEE (reference sequence). V lost 4 bases to trimming and J lost 5 bases; unmatched junction nucleotides: 6. The CDR3 nucleotides are TGTGCCAGCAGCCTGGACAGGGGGATCCACGAGCAGTACTTC. Translation gives CASSLDRGIHEQYF.

The CDR3 nucleotides are TGCGCCAGTGCCCGGAGGTTGAACTATGGCTACACCTTC. Its translation: CASARRLNYGYTF. The V call is TRBV10-1, the J call TRBJ1-2, with D uncertain. Trimming stripped 9 bases from V and 2 bases from J, with 13 bases between. Germline assignment: CDR1 WNHNN and CDR2 SYGVQD (reference sequence). The CDR3 has 13 residues.

The rearrangement joins TRBV5-1 to TRBJ1-6, with D uncertain. Trimming removed 6 bases at V and 5 bases at J, with 12 bases between. CDR3 length: 14 residues. Germline V gene lookup returns CDR1 SGHRS and CDR2 YFSETQ. The CDR3 here is CASTGDPNNSPLHF. As DNA, the CDR3 is TGCGCCAGCACGGGAGACCCTAATAATTCACCCCTCCACTTT.

The chain joins TRBV10-3 to TRBJ2-7; D remains unclear. V gave up 4 bases and J gave up 4 bases, with 5 bases separating them. The CDR3 extends over 11 amino acids. The germline V gene encodes CDR1 ENHRY and CDR2 SYGVKD. CDR3 sequence (DNA): TGTGCCATCAGTGGGGGATACGAGCAGTACTTC. Translated: CAISGGYEQYF.

V gene TRBV9 combines with J gene TRBJ2-2; D is uncertain. Germline-derived CDR1 and CDR2 are SGDLS and YYNGEE. The ends were cut back, 4 bases at V and 6 bases at J, with 16 bases in the middle. The CDR3 totals 15 residues. The CDR3 sequence is CASSPIFPFPGELFF. The DNA of the CDR3 is TGTGCCAGCAGCCCAATCTTTCCCTTCCCCGGGGAGCTGTTTTTT. Using reference TRBV9 and TRBJ2-2 for the parts outside the CDR3, the full variable domain is DSGVTQTPKHLITATGQRVTLRCSPRSGDLSVYWYQQSLDQGLQFLIQYYNGEERAKGNILERFSAQQFPDLHSELNLSSLELGDSALYFCASSPIFPFPGELFFGEGSRLTVL.

The J gene is TRBJ2-7, the V gene TRBV9; D assignment may be TRBD1 or TRBD2 (5 bases each). The CDR3 spans 16 residues. Germline V lookup: CDR1 SGDLS, CDR2 YYNGEE. V lost 0 bases and J lost 3, with 16 bases in between. The DNA for the CDR3 is TGTGCCAGCAGCGTAGATGGGGCGAGTGGGGGCTACGAGCAGTACTTC. This codes for CASSVDGASGGYEQYF.

This sequence joins TRBV5-4 and TRBJ2-7, with 7 nucleotides matching TRBD2. CDR3 length: 16 amino acids. J lost 1 base, V lost 4 bases, and 11 bases had no gene match. The germline CDR1 and CDR2 sequences are SGHNT and YYREEE (reference sequence). Written as DNA, the CDR3 is TGTGCCAGCAGCCGAGAGGCGGGGACTACATCCTACGAGCAGTACTTC. It is translated as CASSREAGTTSYEQYF.

The chain has TRBV18 and TRBJ2-7; TRBD2 aligns across 8 bases. Trimming at V came to 3 bases and at J to 5 bases, leaving 12 bases not matched to a gene. The CDR3 is made up of 16 amino acids. CDR1 and CDR2 (germline): KGHSH, LQKENI. The CDR3 sequence is CASSPGLGLASHEQYF. The CDR3 bases are TGTGCCAGCTCACCCGGGCTAGGACTAGCTTCACACGAGCAGTACTTC. Using reference TRBV18 and TRBJ2-7 for the parts outside the CDR3, the full variable domain is NAGVMQNPRHLVRRRGQEARLRCSPMKGHSHVYWYRQLPEEGLKFMVYLQKENIIDESGMPKERFSAEFPKEGPSILRIQQVVRGDSAAYFCASSPGLGLASHEQYFGPGTRLTVT.

The genes are TRBV27 and TRBJ1-2; no firm D call. This CDR3 has 14 amino acids. Trimming took off 2 bases at V and 4 bases at J, with 11 bases between the two ends. Germline V gene sequence: CDR1 MNHEY, CDR2 SMNVEV (reference sequence). For the CDR3, the DNA is TGTGCCAGCAGTTTACAGGCTACCGTCTATGGCTACACCTTC. Translated, it gives CASSLQATVYGYTF.

J is TRBJ1-2 and V is TRBV5-1; 11 bases are a match to TRBD1. V trimming: 4 bases; J trimming: 4 bases; junction bases outside the gene matches: 6. Germline-derived CDR1 and CDR2 are SGHRS and YFSETQ. The CDR3 covers 15 residues. CDR3 amino acids: CASSGQGAPGYGYTF. CDR3 coding DNA: TGCGCCAGCAGCGGACAGGGGGCGCCGGGCTATGGCTACACCTTC.

The chain couples TRBV28 to TRBJ1-5, with D unresolved. CDR1 is MDHEN, CDR2 SYDVKM, per germline. The germline V and J ends were trimmed by 5 bases and 6 bases, with 14 bases remaining between them. This CDR3 is 14 amino acids long. CDR3 coding DNA: TGTGCCAGCAGTGCCCGTCTCCTGGGTCAGCCCCAGCATTTT. Its translation is CASSARLLGQPQHF.

This sequence joins TRBV6-5 and TRBJ2-3; 8 bases are shared with TRBD1. This CDR3 spans 15 amino acids. Germline CDR1 MNHEY, CDR2 SVGAGI. V was pared by 0 bases and J by 1 base, with 0 bases of the junction left unmatched. The CDR3 here is CASSYSDRGTDTQYF. DNA of the CDR3: TGTGCCAGCAGTTACTCGGACAGGGGCACAGATACGCAGTATTTT.

The rearrangement uses TRBV21-1 and TRBJ1-5; TRBD1 reflects the table's D call only, with no check against the DNA. TRBV21-1 is marked as a pseudogene. The CDR3 loop spans 17 amino acids. As DNA, the CDR3 is TGTGCCAGCAGCCGTCTGGGTCGAGACAGTATAAATCAGCCCCAGCATTTT. Translated, it gives CASSRLGRDSINQPQHF.

The chain joins TRBV5-3 to TRBJ1-1; maybe TRBD1 (5 bases). TRBV5-3 carries the ORF label, with uncertain function. CDR3 length: 10 residues. The V and J ends lost 5 bases and 8 bases respectively, with 7 bases between them. CDR3 region: CARSNREAFF. CDR3 DNA: TGTGCCAGAAGTAACAGGGAAGCTTTCTTT.

Points on this clone: At one boundary the junction diverges from the germline segment, which might be a read error. The chain is built from TRBV5-4 and TRBJ2-1; D unclear. This CDR3 contains 13 residues. The germline CDR1 and CDR2 sequences are SGHNT and YYREEE (reference sequence). CDR3 DNA sequence: TGTGCCAGCAGCCTCAGCTCCAACAATGAGCAGTTCTTC. It translates to CASSLSSNNEQFF.

This chain joins TRBV10-1 and TRBJ2-3, with a weak D call TRBD1 (6 bases). Trimming cost V 10 bases and J 6 bases, with 38 bases left between them. The CDR3 spans 20 residues. Germline CDR1 and CDR2: WNHNN and SYGVQD (reference sequence). The CDR3 here is CATRGPQGRSESRGGDTQYF. CDR3 DNA sequence: TGCGCCACCAGGGGTCCCCAGGGGCGCTCCGAAAGCAGGGGTGGGGATACGCAGTATTTT.

The gene calls are TRBV5-1 and TRBJ2-1; 8 bases match TRBD2. This CDR3 region has 16 residues. V lost 0 bases, J lost 6 bases, and 8 bases stayed unmatched. The V gene's germline CDR1 is SGHRS and CDR2 YFSETQ. As DNA, the CDR3 is TGCGCCAGCAGCTTGGCTTCTATCGGGAGGGGCAATGAGCAGTTCTTC. This sequence encodes CASSLASIGRGNEQFF.

This rearrangement joins TRBV10-1 to TRBJ2-7; TRBD1 is a possible D gene (5 bases). The V gene's germline CDR1 is WNHNN and CDR2 SYGVQD (reference sequence). Between the trimmed V and J ends, which lost 3 bases and 2 bases, there was a span of 8 bases. This CDR3 has 13 amino acids. The CDR3 bases are TGCGCCAGCAGTGATTCCAGGGCCTACGAGCAGTACTTC. Residues: CASSDSRAYEQYF.